A selection of T cell receptor beta chains follows, all from one sample in a study of Ad26.COV2.S vaccination and SARS-CoV-2 variants. Produced via immunoSEQ multiplex PCR; TCRdb's table is partial and in-frame only. Of about 450,000 clones in the sample, 85% to 90% are singletons; the top ten hold around 2.5%. The sample in question was peripheral blood, obtained in a trial of Ad26.COV2.S vaccine versus placebo. Source of these receptors: a person between 18 and 60 years old who received the Ad26.COV2.S COVID-19 vaccine or a placebo. CDR3s include the opening cysteine and the closing phenylalanine or tryptophan.

cdr3_aa: CASSLAFGYDEKLFF; cdr3_length: 15; v_call: TRBV7-9; j_call: TRBJ1-4
cdr3_aa: CASSLSRETQYF; cdr3_length: 12; v_call: TRBV7-2; j_call: TRBJ2-5
cdr3_aa: CASSADLGPIAGNEQFF; cdr3_length: 17; v_call: TRBV6-1; j_call: TRBJ2-1
cdr3_aa: CASSLFPQPQHF; cdr3_length: 12; v_call: TRBV7-8; j_call: TRBJ1-5
cdr3_aa: CASATTTNEKLFF; cdr3_length: 13; v_call: TRBV5-1; j_call: TRBJ1-4
cdr3_aa: CASSFGDRSGVETQYF; cdr3_length: 16; v_call: TRBV5-1; j_call: TRBJ2-5
cdr3_aa: CASTSDRGREKLFF; cdr3_length: 14; v_call: TRBV6-5; j_call: TRBJ1-4
cdr3_aa: CAWSVFDGQPQHF; cdr3_length: 13; v_call: TRBV30; j_call: TRBJ1-5
cdr3_aa: CASSLDAGGYTEAFF; cdr3_length: 15; v_call: TRBV7-2; j_call: TRBJ1-1
cdr3_aa: CASTPFQDTYTEAFF; cdr3_length: 15; v_call: TRBV7-6; j_call: TRBJ1-1
cdr3_aa: CASIEPTPYQETQYF; cdr3_length: 15; v_call: TRBV6-5; j_call: TRBJ2-5
cdr3_aa: CASSPPNTDTQYF; cdr3_length: 13; v_call: TRBV18; j_call: TRBJ2-3
cdr3_aa: CASSLQGSNYGYTF; cdr3_length: 14; v_call: TRBV7-2; j_call: TRBJ1-2
cdr3_aa: CASSADRGYEQYF; cdr3_length: 13; v_call: TRBV7-9; j_call: TRBJ2-7
cdr3_aa: CASTGTGGVGGYTF; cdr3_length: 14; v_call: TRBV6-5; j_call: TRBJ1-2
cdr3_aa: CASSPRIGDVGKLFF; cdr3_length: 15; v_call: TRBV18; j_call: TRBJ1-4
cdr3_aa: CASSPLTGGSGSDEQFF; cdr3_length: 17; v_call: TRBV4-3; j_call: TRBJ2-1
cdr3_aa: CASSPRSYTQYF; cdr3_length: 12; v_call: TRBV7-9; j_call: TRBJ2-3
cdr3_aa: CASTGRGRTDTQYF; cdr3_length: 14; v_call: TRBV7-9; j_call: TRBJ2-3
cdr3_aa: CASSLLGDTQETQYF; cdr3_length: 15; v_call: TRBV28; j_call: TRBJ2-5
cdr3_aa: CASSYPPGQGKAFF; cdr3_length: 14; v_call: TRBV6-2/TRBV6-3; j_call: TRBJ1-1
cdr3_aa: CASSLYQGGTEAFF; cdr3_length: 14; v_call: TRBV13; j_call: TRBJ1-1
cdr3_aa: CASSQGAGELFF; cdr3_length: 12; v_call: TRBV7-9; j_call: TRBJ2-2
cdr3_aa: CASSNSGNTIYF; cdr3_length: 12; v_call: TRBV19; j_call: TRBJ1-3
cdr3_aa: CASSVTGTGVSPPYGYTF; cdr3_length: 18; v_call: TRBV6-1; j_call: TRBJ1-2
cdr3_aa: CASRHGLPAEAFF; cdr3_length: 13; v_call: TRBV6-5; j_call: TRBJ1-1
cdr3_aa: CAWTGVGTDSPLHF; cdr3_length: 14; v_call: TRBV30; j_call: TRBJ1-6
cdr3_aa: CAWDLYGGTEAFF; cdr3_length: 13; v_call: TRBV30; j_call: TRBJ1-1
cdr3_aa: CASSLAGGYTGELFF; cdr3_length: 15; v_call: TRBV28; j_call: TRBJ2-2
cdr3_aa: CASSRHQPQHF; cdr3_length: 11; v_call: TRBV6-2/TRBV6-3; j_call: TRBJ1-5
cdr3_aa: CASSTKIARPGAFF; cdr3_length: 14; v_call: TRBV7-2; j_call: TRBJ1-1
cdr3_aa: CASSEVGGSSYNEQFF; cdr3_length: 16; v_call: TRBV6-1; j_call: TRBJ2-1
cdr3_aa: CASSHPGADTQYF; cdr3_length: 13; v_call: TRBV4-3; j_call: TRBJ2-3
cdr3_aa: CASSLTPTRPGGNTIYF; cdr3_length: 17; v_call: TRBV5-1; j_call: TRBJ1-3
cdr3_aa: CATSRGVYQPQHF; cdr3_length: 13; v_call: TRBV15; j_call: TRBJ1-5
cdr3_aa: CASSVTGVETQYF; cdr3_length: 13; v_call: TRBV9; j_call: TRBJ2-5
cdr3_aa: CASSQGRGGDSPLHF; cdr3_length: 15; v_call: TRBV4-2; j_call: TRBJ1-6
cdr3_aa: CASSQDPSGGGADTQYF; cdr3_length: 17; v_call: TRBV4-1; j_call: TRBJ2-3
cdr3_aa: CASSQGLAGARETQYF; cdr3_length: 16; v_call: TRBV4-2; j_call: TRBJ2-5
cdr3_aa: CASSRGALGGELFF; cdr3_length: 14; v_call: TRBV11-3; j_call: TRBJ2-2
cdr3_aa: CASSWADWGDGYTF; cdr3_length: 14; v_call: TRBV5-1; j_call: TRBJ1-2
cdr3_aa: CASSQEFGSGNTIYF; cdr3_length: 15; v_call: TRBV3-1/TRBV3-2; j_call: TRBJ1-3
cdr3_aa: CASSLWQGNSPLHF; cdr3_length: 14; v_call: TRBV5-1; j_call: TRBJ1-6
cdr3_aa: CASNWTPTFGGYTF; cdr3_length: 14; v_call: TRBV7-2; j_call: TRBJ1-2
cdr3_aa: CASSPAVRGYNEQFF; cdr3_length: 15; v_call: TRBV18; j_call: TRBJ2-1